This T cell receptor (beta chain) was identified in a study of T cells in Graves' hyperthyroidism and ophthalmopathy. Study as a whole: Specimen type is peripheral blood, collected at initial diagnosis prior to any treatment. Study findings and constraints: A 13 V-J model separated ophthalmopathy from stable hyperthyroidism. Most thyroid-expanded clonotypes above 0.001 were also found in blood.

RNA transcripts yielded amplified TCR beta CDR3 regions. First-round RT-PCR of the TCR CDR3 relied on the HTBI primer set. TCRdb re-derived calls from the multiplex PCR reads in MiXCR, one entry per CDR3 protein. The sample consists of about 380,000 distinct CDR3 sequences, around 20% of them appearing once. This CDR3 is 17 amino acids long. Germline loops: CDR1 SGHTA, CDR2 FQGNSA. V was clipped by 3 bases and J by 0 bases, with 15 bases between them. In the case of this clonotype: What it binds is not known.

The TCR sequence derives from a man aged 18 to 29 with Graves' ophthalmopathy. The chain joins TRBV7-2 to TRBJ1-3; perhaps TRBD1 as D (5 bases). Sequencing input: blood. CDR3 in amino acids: CASSFGPGMVSGNTIYF. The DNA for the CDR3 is TGTGCCAGCAGCTTCGGTCCAGGGATGGTCTCTGGAAACACCATATATTTT.